A single sample is the source of the 13 T cell receptor beta chains below, sequenced in a study of blood T cells in healthy people across ages. A second roughly 7 to 11 cycle PCR used barcoded and J-beta primers. TCRdb re-derived calls from the 5' RACE reads in MiXCR, one entry per CDR3 protein. The table shows roughly 900,000 distinct CDR3 sequences, with roughly 52% occurring only once. Sequencing input: blood. The receptors stem from a man aged 25 to 40 in good health.

J is TRBJ1-1 and V is TRBV10-3; a weak D match, TRBD1 (6 bases). CDR1 is ENHRY, CDR2 SYGVKD, per germline. The CDR3 is 15 amino acids. Trimming pared 8 bases from V and 0 bases from J, leaving 16 bases between. CDR3: CAIGPGGPMNTEAFF. DNA for the CDR3: TGTGCCATCGGGCCCGGGGGGCCCATGAACACTGAAGCTTTCTTT.

The chain joins TRBV24-1 to TRBJ2-5; D may be TRBD1 (6 bases). V dropped 1 base and J dropped 3 bases, with 8 bases sitting between them. The CDR3 length is 14 residues. Germline loops: CDR1 KGHDR, CDR2 SFDVKD. CDR3 residues: CATSDLRGKETQYF. CDR3 nucleotides: TGTGCCACCAGTGATTTAAGGGGGAAAGAGACCCAGTACTTC.

This clonotype was recorded a few times. The chain has TRBV12-3 or TRBV12-4 and TRBJ1-2; the D is unclear. V was pared by 6 bases and J by 4 bases, with 15 bases between. The CDR3 sequence is 14 residues long. The CDR3 region has the DNA TGTGCCAGCAGCATACCCAGGAACGGCTATGGCTACACCTTC. As protein: CASSIPRNGYGYTF.

The chain is built from TRBV7-8 and TRBJ2-1; TRBD2 matches at 11 bases. Unmatched junction bases numbered 4, after V lost 1 base and J lost 2 bases. Germline CDR1 is SGHVS and CDR2 is FQNEAQ. The CDR3 has 17 residues. The CDR3 coding sequence is TGTGCCAGCAGCTTAGGGGCTAGCGGGGGGACCTACAATGAGCAGTTCTTC. Its protein product is CASSLGASGGTYNEQFF.

V is TRBV28 and J is TRBJ2-2; 8 nucleotides agree with TRBD2. CDR1 and CDR2 from the germline V gene are MDHEN and SYDVKM. CDR3 length equals 15 residues. Trimming removed 3 bases from V and 3 bases from J; junction bases left unmatched: 3. CDR3 amino acids: CASSFASGYTGELFF. In DNA form, the CDR3 reads TGTGCCAGCAGTTTCGCTAGCGGGTACACCGGGGAGCTGTTTTTT.

This chain joins TRBV20-1 and TRBJ1-1, with 9 bases lining up with TRBD1. Germline V CDR1 and CDR2: DFQATT, SNEGSKA (reference sequence). V was clipped by 1 base and J by 7 bases; unmatched bases: 4. This CDR3 is built from 13 residues. The CDR3 DNA is TGCAGTGCTAGAGCGGACAGGGGTGGTGAAGCTTTCTTT. Translated: CSARADRGGEAFF.

The chain recombines TRBV6-5 with TRBJ2-7; the match to TRBD2 covers 7 bases. V shed 2 bases and J 0 bases; nucleotides not matched to a gene: 10. The CDR3 has 17 residues. Germline lookup yields CDR1 MNHEY and CDR2 SVGAGI. CDR3 nucleotides: TGTGCCAGCAGTTACGGGTTTGGGGGGGATAGCTCCTACGAGCAGTACTTC. Translation gives CASSYGFGGDSSYEQYF.

In its sample, this clonotype was seen once. This sequence joins TRBV5-1 and TRBJ2-3, with 8 bases that match TRBD1. After removal of 4 bases from V and 3 bases from J, the junction contained 10 bases not matched to a gene. This CDR3 is built from 16 residues. Germline V gene sequence: CDR1 SGHRS, CDR2 YFSETQ. In DNA form, the CDR3 reads TGCGCCAGCAGCACCCACAGGGGGAGTCAAACAGATACGCAGTATTTT. This translates into CASSTHRGSQTDTQYF.

The chain has TRBV6-2 or TRBV6-3 and TRBJ2-3; the D gene is possibly TRBD1 (5 bases). Trimming left V 6 bases short and J 2 bases short, with 9 bases between. The CDR3 totals 13 residues. Germline V CDR1 and CDR2: MNHEY, SVGEGT. CDR3 loop: CASRPGSTDTQYF. CDR3 DNA sequence: TGTGCCAGCAGACCAGGGTCCACAGATACGCAGTATTTT.

This clonotype was seen only a few times. V and J are TRBV11-2 and TRBJ2-7; TRBD1 agrees at 7 bases. The V gene's germline CDR1 is SGHAT and CDR2 FQNNGV. V gave up 1 base and J gave up 2 bases; unmatched junction bases: 5. There are 15 residues in the CDR3. CDR3 region: CASSLATGVAYEQYF. The CDR3 DNA reads as TGTGCCAGCAGCTTAGCCACAGGGGTGGCCTACGAGCAGTACTTC.

In its sample, this clonotype was seen many times. A read error may account for a junction end that differs from germline. This chain connects TRBV5-1 to TRBJ2-3; 10 positions agree with TRBD2. Germline V gives CDR1 SGHRS, CDR2 YFSETQ. The CDR3 is made up of 15 amino acids. The CDR3 sequence: CASSLLAGSTDTQYF. The CDR3 DNA reads TGTGCTAGCAGCCTACTAGCGGGGTCCACAGATACGCAGTATTTT.

This clonotype was picked up a small number of times. The chain employs TRBV5-1 and TRBJ2-7; the D gene is possibly TRBD2 (6 bases). The DNA end is a closer match to TRBJ2-5, so the J assignment may be wrong. CDR1 and CDR2 (germline): SGHRS, YFSETQ. The CDR3 loop spans 14 amino acids. For the CDR3, the DNA is TGCGCCAGCAGCGGCGGTGGGGGGCAAGAGACCCAGTACTTC. It specifies CASSGGGGQETQYF.

This clonotype was seen more than once but under ten times. The chain uses TRBV24-1 and TRBJ2-3; no clear D. V dropped 6 bases and J dropped 2 bases, with 11 bases sitting between them. The CDR3 loop spans 14 amino acids. Germline V gene sequence: CDR1 KGHDR, CDR2 SFDVKD. The CDR3, as DNA: TGTGCCACCAGTAACAAGGGAATCACAGATACGCAGTATTTT. It specifies CATSNKGITDTQYF.